The 15 T cell receptor beta chains presented below share a single source sample, sequenced in a study of blood T cell repertoires in COVID-19. Clones were sequenced by immunoSEQ multiplex PCR, and TCRdb holds only the in-frame ones, with some missing. Among about 110,000 clones listed, 71% were seen once. Source material: peripheral blood. The receptors originated from a human donor with acute or convalescent COVID-19. The donor label of this sample is uncertain.

The table lists this clone with a few counts. The V and J genes are TRBV9 and TRBJ1-1; TRBD1 matches at 7 bases. This CDR3 region has 14 residues. V was clipped by 7 bases and J by 1 base; unmatched bases: 7. Per the germline V gene, CDR1 is SGDLS and CDR2 is YYNGEE. CDR3 in amino acids: CASSYGQANTEAFF. The CDR3 DNA is TGTGCCAGCTCTTACGGACAGGCGAACACTGAAGCTTTCTTT. Drawing the rest from reference TRBV9 and TRBJ1-1, the complete variable domain is DSGVTQTPKHLITATGQRVTLRCSPRSGDLSVYWYQQSLDQGLQFLIQYYNGEERAKGNILERFSAQQFPDLHSELNLSSLELGDSALYFCASSYGQANTEAFFGQGTRLTVV.

This clone occurred many times. The chain carries TRBV5-1 and TRBJ1-2, with TRBD1 matching over 8 bases. Germline values: CDR1 SGHRS, CDR2 YFSETQ. V was clipped by 4 bases and J by 8 bases; unmatched bases: 13. The CDR3 runs 15 residues. The CDR3 sequence: CASSPRPGQGGGYTF. CDR3 DNA sequence: TGCGCCAGCAGCCCCCGCCCTGGACAGGGCGGAGGCTACACCTTC.

V gene TRBV6-5 combines with J gene TRBJ1-1; D might be TRBD1 (5 bases). Germline V gene lookup returns CDR1 MNHEY and CDR2 SVGAGI. The CDR3 runs 14 residues. Trimming removed 5 bases at V and 3 bases at J, with 13 bases between. For the CDR3, the DNA is TGTGCCAGCAGTCCTACGTGGGGGGACACTGAAGCTTTCTTT. Its protein is CASSPTWGDTEAFF.

The J gene is TRBJ2-2, the V gene TRBV27; D gene unclear. Looked up from germline, CDR1 is MNHEY and CDR2 is SMNVEV (reference sequence). Trimming cost V 4 bases and J 7 bases, with 4 bases left between them. CDR3 size: 11 residues. The CDR3 reads CASSSLGELFF. Here the CDR3 DNA reads TGTGCCAGCAGTTCACTCGGGGAGCTGTTTTTT.

For the CDR3, the DNA is TGCGCCAGCAGCTGGAACCAGGCCACAGATACGCAGTATTTT. Its protein product is CASSWNQATDTQYF. This rearrangement joins TRBV5-1 to TRBJ2-3; no clear D gene. The germline gives CDR1 SGHRS, CDR2 YFSETQ. The germline V and J ends were trimmed by 3 bases and 2 bases, with 10 bases remaining between them. The CDR3 runs 14 residues.

The genes are TRBV9 and TRBJ2-2, with 7 bases lining up with TRBD1. The V gene's germline CDR1 is SGDLS and CDR2 YYNGEE. The V and J ends lost 4 bases and 6 bases, in that order; junction bases with no gene match: 9. The CDR3 totals 15 residues. The CDR3, as DNA: TGTGCCAGCAGCCCCGGGACAGCCGGCCCCGGGGAGCTGTTTTTT. Its protein product is CASSPGTAGPGELFF. The complete variable domain, with remaining parts taken from reference TRBV9 and TRBJ2-2, reads DSGVTQTPKHLITATGQRVTLRCSPRSGDLSVYWYQQSLDQGLQFLIQYYNGEERAKGNILERFSAQQFPDLHSELNLSSLELGDSALYFCASSPGTAGPGELFFGEGSRLTVL.

The sample holds a few counts of this clone. V and J are TRBV7-2 and TRBJ1-6; 9 nucleotides align to TRBD1. The CDR3 consists of 17 residues. Per the germline V gene, CDR1 is SGHTA and CDR2 is FQGNSA. Trimming removed 4 bases from V and 10 bases from J; junction bases left unmatched: 14. CDR3 residues: CASSSKDRGKARSPLHF. CDR3 coding DNA: TGTGCCAGCAGCTCTAAGGACAGGGGTAAGGCGAGATCACCCCTCCACTTT.

CDR3 sequence (DNA): TGTGCCTGGAGTGTACGACAGAACTCTGGAAACACCATATATTTT. Protein: CAWSVRQNSGNTIYF. The chain joins TRBV30 to TRBJ1-3, with D possibly matching TRBD1 (5 bases). With 0 bases removed from V and 0 bases from J, the gap between germline ends came to 9 bases. Germline assignment: CDR1 GTSNPN and CDR2 SVGIG (reference sequence). There are 15 residues in the CDR3.

The V call is TRBV4-1, the J call TRBJ2-3; no firm D call. V was clipped by 3 bases and J by 2 bases, with 6 bases between them. Germline CDR1 and CDR2: MGHRA and YSYEKL. This CDR3 contains 13 residues. CDR3 residues: CASSQGPTDTQYF. As DNA, the CDR3 is TGCGCCAGCAGCCAGGGCCCCACAGATACGCAGTATTTT.

This clone was counted between two and nine times. The CDR3 coding sequence is TGTGCCAGCAGAGAGACAGGGTCAAGAGTTGGCTACACCTTC. This sequence encodes CASRETGSRVGYTF. V gene TRBV2 combines with J gene TRBJ1-2; 7 bases fit TRBD1. The junction had 11 bases not matched to a gene; V was cut back by 6 bases and J by 7 bases. Germline CDR1 and CDR2: SNHLY and FYNNEI. The CDR3 is made up of 14 amino acids.

The chain uses TRBV29-1 and TRBJ2-3, with 8 bases aligning to TRBD1. V gave up 5 bases and J gave up 3 bases; unmatched junction bases: 4. From germline, CDR1 is SQVTM and CDR2 ANQGSEA. There are 13 residues in the CDR3. CDR3 residues: CSVFGTGTDTQYF. The CDR3 DNA follows: TGCAGCGTTTTCGGGACAGGAACAGATACGCAGTATTTT.

This sequence joins TRBV30 and TRBJ1-4, with D maybe TRBD1 (5 bases). Germline V gene sequence: CDR1 GTSNPN, CDR2 SVGIG (reference sequence). V lost 0 bases to trimming and J lost 4 bases, with 12 bases between them. This CDR3 has 15 amino acids. The CDR3 sequence is CAWSVWGGINEKLFF. As DNA, the CDR3 is TGTGCCTGGAGTGTTTGGGGGGGGATTAATGAAAAACTGTTTTTT.

J is TRBJ1-5 and V is TRBV18; D is unclear. Looked up from germline, CDR1 is KGHSH and CDR2 is LQKENI. The CDR3 runs to 15 residues. The V gene lost 4 bases and the J gene lost 0 bases, with 10 bases spanning the gap. The CDR3 sequence is CASSRTGNSNQPQHF. The CDR3 coding sequence is TGTGCCAGCTCACGAACGGGGAATAGCAATCAGCCCCAGCATTTT.

The chain employs TRBV4-2 and TRBJ1-2; D unresolved. CDR3 length: 18 amino acids. Per the germline V gene, CDR1 is LGHNA and CDR2 is YNFKEQ. Trimming took 1 base from V and 4 from J, leaving 22 bases between them. The CDR3 DNA reads as TGTGCCAGCAGCCAAGGCCCTACCCCCCACCGGGTCGGCTATGGCTACACCTTC. It codes for CASSQGPTPHRVGYGYTF.

Here the CDR3 DNA reads TGCGCCAGCAGCCTCCAGGGGTTGGGTGGCACAGATACGCAGTATTTT. As protein: CASSLQGLGGTDTQYF. The chain couples TRBV5-1 to TRBJ2-3; TRBD1 is a possible D gene (6 bases). Trimming took off 4 bases at V and 1 base at J, with 16 bases between the two ends. The CDR3 contains 16 residues. CDR1 is SGHRS and CDR2 is YFSETQ in the germline V gene. Together with reference TRBV5-1 and TRBJ2-3, the CDR3 gives the full variable domain: KAGVTQTPRYLIKTRGQQVTLSCSPISGHRSVSWYQQTPGQGLQFLFEYFSETQRNKGNFPGRFSGRQFSNSRSEMNVSTLELGDSALYLCASSLQGLGGTDTQYFGPGTRLTVL.